What follows is one TCR beta chain and its context. Its matching antigen is unknown. CD4+ and CD8+ T cells were sorted from PBMCs. This entry is derived from a study of CD8+ T cells in alopecia areata. The study's findings and limits: The study also sequences resident alphabeta T cells of normal skin in scalp samples.

Reverse transcribed after extraction, RNA yielded cDNA as the sequencing template. Repertoires were generated with immunoSEQ multiplex PCR, while TCRdb's copy carries only in-frame clones and drops some. Of over 200,000 clones listed, about 60% are singletons. The input for sequencing was CD4+ T cells sorted from blood, taken at week 0. This sequence was found in a human donor with alopecia areata.

The CDR3 spells CASSFGAGTEAFF. CDR3 nucleotides: TGTGCCAGCAGCTTTGGGGCCGGCACTGAAGCTTTCTTT. The chain joins TRBV11-2 to TRBJ1-1; maybe TRBD1 (5 bases). V shed 3 bases and J shed 4 bases, with 9 bases lying between them. The CDR3 spans 13 residues. The V gene's germline CDR1 is SGHAT and CDR2 FQNNGV.